This is a list of T cell receptor beta chains from one sample in a study of cytomegalovirus exposure and HLA in healthy donors. Assay used: immunoSEQ multiplex PCR; TCRdb lists only in-frame clones, some missing. The sample comprises 55,000 to 80,000 clones, approximately 67% of which are singletons, and just over 2% rests with the top ten. Sequencing was performed on PBMCs. The receptors shown here come from a young woman in good health and CMV-seronegative. CDR3s include the opening cysteine and the closing phenylalanine or tryptophan. The order of the fields is CDR3 protein, J gene, V gene.

CASSLTWRVNTGELFF | TRBJ2-2 | TRBV9
CASRGDSTYGYTF | TRBJ1-2 | TRBV9
CASSLTDRKETQYF | TRBJ2-5 | TRBV27
CSVVRTGADTQYF | TRBJ2-3 | TRBV29-1
CAWSGLRGWNTEAFF | TRBJ1-1 | TRBV30
CASSLLQWLNGETQYF | TRBJ2-5 | TRBV28
CASSYPNRGGGYTF | TRBJ1-2 | TRBV6-5
CASREAGQGYNEQFF | TRBJ2-1 | TRBV4-1
CASSYSPLVQETQYF | TRBJ2-5 | TRBV6-5
CASSESRTGYSNQPQHF | TRBJ1-5 | TRBV6-1
CASSLGQGSMGNTIYF | TRBJ1-3 | TRBV5-1
CASSLGLEYGYTF | TRBJ1-2 | TRBV7-9
CASSPRGLVNTEAFF | TRBJ1-1 | TRBV18
CASTAGGTYEQYF | TRBJ2-7 | TRBV6-1
CASSLGLVGGGNQPRHF | TRBJ1-5 | TRBV5-6
CASSHRGGYEQYF | TRBJ2-7 | TRBV6-1
CASSKPGYNEQFF | TRBJ2-1 | TRBV7-9
CATGRDEGIAGNTIYF | TRBJ1-3 | TRBV15
CASSWGTGVTNQPQHF | TRBJ1-5 | TRBV19
CATSRDVTGIRPQHF | TRBJ1-5 | TRBV15
CASSLYRGSGNTIYF | TRBJ1-3 | TRBV11-2
CASFDRDNEKLFF | TRBJ1-4 | TRBV28
CASSLIQGALTGELFF | TRBJ2-2 | TRBV5-1
CASSRQLAGAGNHEQFF | TRBJ2-1 | TRBV4-2
CASSSSGSGTQYF | TRBJ2-5 | TRBV7-3
CASSSSTSGNYNEQFF | TRBJ2-1 | TRBV7-6
CASKPAGQGNYNEQFF | TRBJ2-1 | TRBV19
CASSHTGGEETQYF | TRBJ2-5 | TRBV7-2
CASSLDRGFETQYF | TRBJ2-5 | TRBV5-1
CASSQPIRGPPSYEQYF | TRBJ2-7 | TRBV4-3
CFFKQGPAYEQYF | TRBJ2-7 | TRBV7-8
CASSLGRGLAGNTIYF | TRBJ1-3 | TRBV7-2
CASSYSTVRGNEQFF | TRBJ2-1 | TRBV6-6
CASSSTRPNRGAEAFF | TRBJ1-1 | TRBV5-6
CASRRPGGEKLFF | TRBJ1-4 | TRBV11-2
CASSIPPSGGESETQYF | TRBJ2-5 | TRBV19
CASSIDRVGSGANVLTF | TRBJ2-6 | TRBV7-2
CASSLEARDGYTF | TRBJ1-2 | TRBV5-8
CASSADRAGYGYTF | TRBJ1-2 | TRBV7-2
CASSLGPSSGNTIYF | TRBJ1-3 | TRBV13
CASSYVSGGAHEQFF | TRBJ2-1 | TRBV6-5
CASSPTRGQGTEAFF | TRBJ1-1 | TRBV18
CASSHLQGAGGNTIYF | TRBJ1-3 | TRBV7-9
CASSQGGLTDTQYF | TRBJ2-3 | TRBV11-2
CASSAATGSNTIYF | TRBJ1-3 | TRBV9
CASSLNGQGVYEQYF | TRBJ2-7 | TRBV7-2
CASSAGGFSNGYTF | TRBJ1-2 | TRBV7-2
CASSLRGPETQYF | TRBJ2-5 | TRBV5-1
CASSRDSTGELFF | TRBJ2-2 | TRBV5-1
CASSEGGSFSGNTIYF | TRBJ1-3 | TRBV7-2
CATRNRGAWVDTQYF | TRBJ2-3 | TRBV6-1